This TCR beta chain was identified during a study of blood T cell repertoires in COVID-19. For the study at large: The cDNA or gDNA used as material had been derived from T cells, B-cell-depleted T cells, or PBMCs.

Study processing details: By means of reference gene primer amplification, nucleated cell counts were estimated. The method was immunoSEQ multiplex PCR; TCRdb's version includes in-frame clones alone and lacks a portion of them. V and J calls and clone size are those listed in that table; D and trimming were worked out from the DNA. Seen here are roughly 100,000 clones, approximately 92% observed once, and the top ten hold less than 2%. The CDR3 runs to 15 residues. CDR1 and CDR2 from the germline V gene are SGHVS and FQNEAQ. Losses at the gene ends were 5 bases for V and 6 bases for J; bases not matched to a gene: 11. Those enrolled in Seattle joined during active infection and were followed longitudinally afterward.

This receptor was identified in a woman between 50 and 59 years old with COVID-19, enrolled during active disease. This sequence joins TRBV7-8 and TRBJ2-5; 8 nucleotides line up with TRBD1. The specimen sequenced was peripheral blood. The CDR3 loop is CASSVGQGKLKTQYF. In DNA form, the CDR3 reads TGTGCCAGCAGCGTCGGACAGGGCAAGTTAAAGACCCAGTACTTC.